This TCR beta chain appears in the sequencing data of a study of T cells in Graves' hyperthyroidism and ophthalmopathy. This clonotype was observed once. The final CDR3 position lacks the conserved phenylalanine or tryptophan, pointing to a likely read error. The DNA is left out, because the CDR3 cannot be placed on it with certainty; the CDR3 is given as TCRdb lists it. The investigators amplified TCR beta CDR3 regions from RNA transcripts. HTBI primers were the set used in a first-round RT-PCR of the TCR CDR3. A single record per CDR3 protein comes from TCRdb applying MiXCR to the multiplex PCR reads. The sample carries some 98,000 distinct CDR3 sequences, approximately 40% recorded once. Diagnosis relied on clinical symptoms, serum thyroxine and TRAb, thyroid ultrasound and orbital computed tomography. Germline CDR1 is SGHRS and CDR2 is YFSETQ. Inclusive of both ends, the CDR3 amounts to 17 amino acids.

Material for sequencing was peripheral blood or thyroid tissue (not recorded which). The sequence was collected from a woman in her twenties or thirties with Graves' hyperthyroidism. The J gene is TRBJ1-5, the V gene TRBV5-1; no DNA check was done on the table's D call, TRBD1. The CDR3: CASSLGTGRRRQPQHFG.